This TCR beta chain was retrieved from a study of early T cells in non-severe SARS-CoV-2 infection. The overall study: Bulk RNA isolated from unsorted whole blood underwent sequencing; chains were not paired. Findings of the study overall: The study's VDJdb matching favored anti-spike CD8 responses and missed private and CD4 specificities.

This CDR3 contains 14 residues. Trimming left V 7 bases short and J 0 bases short, with 12 bases between. Per the germline V gene, CDR1 is KGHSH and CDR2 is LQKENI. There are a few counts of this clonotype. Antigen: not known. Attached unique molecular identifiers marked individual cDNA molecules. TCRdb re-analysed the 5' RACE reads in MiXCR, keeping a single row per CDR3 protein. The table shows about 44,000 distinct CDR3 sequences, with 9% to 15% occurring only once. The TCR comes from an adult who was a healthcare worker with PCR-confirmed SARS-CoV-2 infection or an uninfected control (not recorded which). Sequencing used whole blood. The chain joins TRBV18 to TRBJ1-1; the D is unclear. CDR3: CASYNDGMNTEAFF. CDR3 DNA: TGTGCCAGCTACAATGACGGAATGAACACTGAAGCTTTCTTT.